This T cell receptor beta chain was captured in a study of vaccination and CD4 T cells after COVID-19. Study details: Convalescent patients gave post-COVID blood a median about 110 days post-diagnosis, range 35 to 161. Study-wide points: In convalescent patients, 304 of 307 vaccine-specific clones were mono-reactive for SARS-CoV-2 spike.

The treatment here: roughly 10-day PBMC culture with coronavirus spike peptide pools or control peptides (ViraFEST assay). T cells were expanded with peptide pools, and expanded clonotypes were identified by TCR sequencing. Cultured CD4+ T-cell DNA underwent Oncomine TCR Beta short-read sequencing. TCRdb re-analysed the PCR reads in MiXCR, keeping a single row per CDR3 protein. Found here are about 20,000 distinct CDR3 sequences, over 50% of them singletons; the top ten hold approximately 17%. Per germline, CDR1 ENHRY and CDR2 SYGVKD. The CDR3 has 13 amino acids. With 4 bases clipped from V and 11 bases from J, the junction kept 9 bases outside the gene matches. Points on this clonotype: Its specificity is not known.

Input material: CD4+ T cells from blood, cultured in vitro. The TCR sequence derives from a human donor who had recovered from COVID-19. The chain is built from TRBV10-3 and TRBJ2-7; 9 bases agree with TRBD1. DNA for the CDR3: TGTGCCATCAGTGGAGAGGGACAGGGTTACAAGTACTTC. Amino acids: CAISGEGQGYKYF.